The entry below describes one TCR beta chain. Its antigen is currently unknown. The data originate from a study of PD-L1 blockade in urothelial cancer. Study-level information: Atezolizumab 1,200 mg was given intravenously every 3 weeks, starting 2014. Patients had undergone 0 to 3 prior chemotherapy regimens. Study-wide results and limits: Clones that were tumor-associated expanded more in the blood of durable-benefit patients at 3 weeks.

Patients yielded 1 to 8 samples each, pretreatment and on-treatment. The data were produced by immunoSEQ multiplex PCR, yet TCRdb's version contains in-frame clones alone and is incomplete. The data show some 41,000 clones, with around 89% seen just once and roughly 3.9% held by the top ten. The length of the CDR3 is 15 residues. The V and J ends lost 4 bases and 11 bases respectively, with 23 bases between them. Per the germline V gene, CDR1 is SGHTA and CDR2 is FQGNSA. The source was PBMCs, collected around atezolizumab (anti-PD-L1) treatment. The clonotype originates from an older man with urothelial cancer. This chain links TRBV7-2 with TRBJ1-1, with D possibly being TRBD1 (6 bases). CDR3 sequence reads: CASSSRGQSSKGAFF. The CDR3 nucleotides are TGTGCCAGCAGCTCCCGAGGACAGAGCTCTAAGGGGGCTTTCTTT. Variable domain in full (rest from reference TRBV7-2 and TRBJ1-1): GAGVSQSPSNKVTEKGKDVELRCDPISGHTALYWYRQSLGQGLEFLIYFQGNSAPDKSGLPSDRFSAERTGGSVSTLTIQRTQQEDSAVYLCASSSRGQSSKGAFFGQGTRLTVV.